The 14 T cell receptor beta chains in this list originate from one sample, sequenced in a study of T cell repertoires in cytomegalovirus infection. TCRdb passed the reads through MiXCR, listing each CDR3 protein once. The sample has hundreds of thousands of distinct CDR3 sequences; 42% are singletons. Antigens of these TCRs are unknown. The source was cultured PBMCs, collected from culture after CMV antigen stimulation. These receptor sequences come from a human donor in good health (CMV status not recorded). Some clones in this sample may be carry-over from other donors' samples.

The rearrangement uses TRBV6-6 and TRBJ2-3; the match to TRBD2 covers 7 bases. The ends lost 5 bases at V and 1 base at J; junction bases unmatched: 21. Germline-derived CDR1 and CDR2 are MNHNY and SVGAGI (reference sequence). The CDR3 contains 20 residues. The DNA for the CDR3 is TGTGCCAGCAGTCAGTGGGGCGGGAGAACCGATGTTGGAGGCACAGATACGCAGTATTTT. Translation: CASSQWGGRTDVGGTDTQYF.

This chain connects TRBV5-4 to TRBJ2-1, with 11 positions matching TRBD1. Germline values: CDR1 SGHNT, CDR2 YYREEE (reference sequence). Trimming cost V 4 bases and J 9 bases; bases outside gene matches: 9. The CDR3 covers 15 residues. Here the CDR3 reads CASSGSGQGAVEQFF. CDR3 nucleotide sequence: TGTGCCAGCAGCGGAAGCGGACAGGGGGCGGTTGAGCAGTTCTTC.

The table lists this clonotype with a few counts. Written as DNA, the CDR3 is TGTGCCAGCAGCTCCTTAGCGGGAGTCGAGTTCTTC. Translated, it gives CASSSLAGVEFF. The gene calls are TRBV7-2 and TRBJ2-1, with 9 bases fitting TRBD2. After removal of 4 bases from V and 14 bases from J, the junction contained 6 bases not matched to a gene. The CDR3 totals 12 residues. Germline V gives CDR1 SGHTA, CDR2 FQGNSA. The whole variable domain, filled in from reference TRBV7-2 and TRBJ2-1, reads GAGVSQSPSNKVTEKGKDVELRCDPISGHTALYWYRQSLGQGLEFLIYFQGNSAPDKSGLPSDRFSAERTGGSVSTLTIQRTQQEDSAVYLCASSSLAGVEFFGPGTRLTVL.

This chain joins TRBV5-1 and TRBJ2-5, with D possibly being TRBD2 (6 bases). The V gene lost 1 base and the J gene lost 4 bases, with 14 bases spanning the gap. The germline V gene has CDR1 SGHRS and CDR2 YFSETQ. The CDR3 covers 15 residues. The CDR3 protein is CASSLSAGPSETQYF. The CDR3 DNA reads TGCGCCAGCAGCTTGTCCGCGGGACCATCAGAGACCCAGTACTTC. Full variable domain (remainder filled in from reference TRBV5-1 and TRBJ2-5): KAGVTQTPRYLIKTRGQQVTLSCSPISGHRSVSWYQQTPGQGLQFLFEYFSETQRNKGNFPGRFSGRQFSNSRSEMNVSTLELGDSALYLCASSLSAGPSETQYFGPGTRLLVL.

The CDR3 spells CSARAGLAGYEQYF. The CDR3, as DNA: TGCAGTGCTAGAGCAGGTCTAGCGGGCTACGAGCAGTACTTC. The rearrangement joins TRBV20-1 to TRBJ2-7; 8 nucleotides agree with TRBD2. V gave up 1 base and J gave up 3 bases; unmatched junction bases: 5. Germline CDR1 reads DFQATT; CDR2 reads SNEGSKA (reference sequence). The CDR3 covers 14 residues.

This clonotype was counted a few times. The chain carries TRBV11-2 and TRBJ2-7; the D gene is possibly TRBD2 (6 bases). With 0 bases removed from V and 7 bases from J, the gap between germline ends came to 13 bases. CDR3 size: 14 residues. The germline V gene encodes CDR1 SGHAT and CDR2 FQNNGV. This CDR3 is CASSLERDGWEQYF. The CDR3 DNA sequence: TGTGCCAGCAGCTTAGAGCGGGATGGTTGGGAGCAGTACTTC.

This clonotype was seen a few times. This sequence joins TRBV7-4 and TRBJ1-5, with D uncertain. This CDR3 has 16 amino acids. V lost 6 bases to trimming and J lost 0 bases, with 15 bases between them. The germline V gene has CDR1 SGHVT and CDR2 SQSDAQ. The CDR3 sequence: CASSHIGAYSNQPQHF. DNA for the CDR3: TGTGCCAGCAGTCATATCGGCGCGTATAGCAATCAGCCCCAGCATTTT.

This chain joins TRBV20-1 and TRBJ2-1; 10 nucleotides line up with TRBD2. Losses at the gene ends were 6 bases for V and 2 bases for J; bases not matched to a gene: 10. Per germline, CDR1 DFQATT and CDR2 SNEGSKA (reference sequence). The CDR3 runs to 16 residues. CDR3 nucleotide sequence: TGCAGTGCCGTTCCCCCAAGCGGGGGGGCCTACAATGAGCAGTTCTTC. Translating gives CSAVPPSGGAYNEQFF.

The chain couples TRBV27 to TRBJ2-1; 11 positions agree with TRBD2. The CDR3 runs 14 residues. Germline CDR1 and CDR2: MNHEY and SMNVEV (reference sequence). With V trimmed by 5 bases and J by 5 bases, 2 bases remained unmatched. This CDR3 is CASSQLAGDNEQFF. CDR3 DNA sequence: TGTGCCAGCAGTCAACTAGCGGGAGACAATGAGCAGTTCTTC.

There are many counts of this clonotype. V usage is TRBV7-2 and J usage is TRBJ1-6, with D possibly being TRBD1 (6 bases). The V and J ends lost 1 base and 9 bases respectively, with 13 bases between them. Germline loops: CDR1 SGHTA, CDR2 FQGNSA. The CDR3 covers 15 residues. The CDR3 coding sequence is TGTGCCAGCAGCTTAGAGGGGGGCGCGGGTTCACCCCTCCACTTT. It yields the protein CASSLEGGAGSPLHF.

This clonotype occurred a few times. V gene TRBV6-6 combines with J gene TRBJ1-5; D gene unclear. The CDR3 consists of 14 residues. Germline values: CDR1 MNHNY, CDR2 SVGAGI (reference sequence). The V and J ends lost 8 bases and 6 bases respectively, with 17 bases between them. CDR3 in DNA: TGTGCCAGCGGGTCGTGGGCAATGTCTCAGCCCCAGCATTTT. Residues: CASGSWAMSQPQHF.

This clonotype occurred once. V gene TRBV3-1 combines with J gene TRBJ1-1; D remains unclear. Germline lookup yields CDR1 LGHDT and CDR2 YNNKEL (reference sequence). This CDR3 contains 15 residues. V was trimmed by 0 bases and J by 7 bases, leaving 15 bases between them. The CDR3 DNA follows: TGTGCCAGCAGCCAAGACATAGCAGTAGGAGGTGAAGCTTTCTTT. This codes for CASSQDIAVGGEAFF.

CDR3 amino acids: CASSRTENIQYF. CDR3 DNA: TGTGCCAGCAGCCGGACAGAAAACATTCAGTACTTC. The chain links TRBV12-3 or TRBV12-4 to TRBJ2-4, with D possibly matching TRBD1 (6 bases). V was clipped by 6 bases and J by 5 bases, with 8 bases between them. The CDR3 sequence is 12 residues long.

This clonotype was found a few times. The chain is built from TRBV25-1 and TRBJ1-1; the D gene is possibly TRBD1 (6 bases). This CDR3 contains 16 residues. Germline lookup yields CDR1 MGHDK and CDR2 SYGVNS. Between the trimmed V and J ends, which lost 3 bases and 5 bases, there was a span of 19 bases. This chain's CDR3 is CASSEGAGGVRTEAFF. In DNA, the CDR3 is TGTGCCAGCAGTGAGGGGGCCGGGGGGGTAAGGACTGAAGCTTTCTTT. The full variable domain, its missing parts supplied by reference TRBV25-1 and TRBJ1-1, is EADIYQTPRYLVIGTGKKITLECSQTMGHDKMYWYQQDPGMELHLIHYSYGVNSTEKGDLSSESTVSRIRTEHFPLTLESARPSHTSQYLCASSEGAGGVRTEAFFGQGTRLTVV.